This is a list of T cell receptor beta chains from one sample in a study of blood T cell repertoires in COVID-19. The table came from immunoSEQ multiplex PCR; TCRdb's copy has only in-frame clones and leaves some out. The table shows approximately 110,000 clones, with approximately 84% occurring only once. The sequenced material came from peripheral blood. These receptors originate from a woman aged 50 to 65 with acute or convalescent COVID-19. The conserved cysteine and the conserved F or W are not part of the CDR3 here.

v_call cdr3_aa
TRBV7-9 ASSLGWTGHSPLH
TRBV28 ASSPTAGGYNEQF
TRBV6-5 ASSYDRGVRF
TRBV28 ASPPRTQPRRSTDTQY
TRBV6-5 ASSYMGTGVKGYT
TRBV19 ASSLGDNKVQY
TRBV2 ASSPSDRYYGYT
TRBV12-3/TRBV12-4 ASSITGDNEQF
TRBV6-5 ASSYGRGGNTIY
TRBV10-3 AISDWDTSSYEQY
TRBV12-3/TRBV12-4 ASSSRQGSGYT